This is a list of T cell receptor beta chains from one sample in a study of CD8+CD57+ T cells in acquired aplastic anemia. MiXCR was run by TCRdb on the reads, yielding one entry per CDR3 protein. The sample lists about 190,000 distinct CDR3 sequences; 40% to 50% were seen once. The sample consisted of sorted CD4+, CD8+, or CD8+CD57+ T cells (not recorded which) from PBMCs. These receptors all stem from a human donor with aplastic anemia. Both conserved end residues are part of each CDR3. Each record gives: V gene, clone size, CDR3 protein. Clone size, where shown, is once, few, many, or a class for clones that have expanded.

>TRBV25-1|-
CASSELTGVGNSPLHF
>TRBV12-5|-
CASGLARLATSYNEQFF
>TRBV4-1|-
CATSGDRGPYEQYF
>TRBV7-9|-
CASTSRTGELFF
>TRBV10-2|-
CASSESRGHGYTF
>TRBV10-3|-
CASRLNSRLPYGYTF
>TRBV7-7|-
CASSLISAGTGAFQETQYF
>TRBV20-1|-
CSAPDRDSGNTIYF
>TRBV2|many
CASSSRWVRAHEQYF
>TRBV4-2|many
CASIAAGGRENEQFF
>TRBV7-2|many
CASSLAVAWGNTIYF
>TRBV25-1|-
CASSGMNRGTSGNTIYF
>TRBV19|many
CASRTGGFSGNTIYF
>TRBV15|-
CATSRDAGRTEAFF
>TRBV10-3|-
CAILEDLNTEAFF
>TRBV25-1|many
CASSRTDMNTEAFF
>TRBV24-1|-
CATSEGDSRFYEQYF
>TRBV19|-
CASSIGGTFDYEQYF
>TRBV15|-
CATSTDRENTEAFF
>TRBV9|-
CASSVASGELFF
>TRBV7-2|-
CASSLSTTDTQYF
>TRBV11-2|-
CASSLGSLTDRSETGNTIYF
>TRBV7-2|-
CASSLAFGQPQHF
>TRBV29-1|-
CSVYSRALVGGIADEKLFF
>TRBV20-1|-
CSARGTSGRLTDERVF
>TRBV2|-
CASSEQGAREKLFF
>TRBV2|-
CASSEWGETYEQYF
>TRBV10-3|many
CASSGTGPYEQYF
>TRBV10-3|once
CAREFPLSTDTQYF
>TRBV7-2|many
CASSLGGPTRGGTQYF
>TRBV5-4|many
CASSPDRGMRWETQYF
>TRBV20-1|-
CSARDPRGREQFF
>TRBV15|-
CATSRDWGRGVGKHEQYF
>TRBV20-1|many
CSASIRKRSSYNEQFF
>TRBV7-9|-
CASSLGREGYTF
>TRBV7-9|-
CASSSGTGNTGELFF
>TRBV25-1|-
CASSEWGTGIAIYF
>TRBV7-2|-
CACSLAPRTYNSPLHF
>TRBV6-1|many
CASSEMDWYNEQFF
>TRBV29-1|-
CSVPGQGYYEQYF
>TRBV9|many
CASSSDGYEQYF
>TRBV7-9|-
CANSLVGYEQYF
>TRBV19|-
CASIGGKGLAASYEQYF
>TRBV7-9|-
CASSLVLGDEQYF
>TRBV20-1|many
CSARAAPGPNTEAFF
>TRBV2|once
CASSVLDATVGEQYF
>TRBV30|many
CAWSVQTNQPQHF
>TRBV6-5|many
CASSYGREGEQYF
>TRBV7-3|-
CASRHKGGAGEAFF
>TRBV19|few
CASSTSKNTEAFF
>TRBV5-1|many
CASSLEYPGANVLTF